A selection of T cell receptor beta chains follows, all from one sample in a study of T cell repertoires in cytomegalovirus infection. These receptors' targets are unknown. Using its own MiXCR run on the reads, TCRdb lists one record per CDR3 protein. The table has about 920,000 distinct CDR3 sequences, approximately 30% seen once; the top ten hold around an eighth. The material was cultured CD8+ T cells from PBMCs, obtained from culture after CMV antigen stimulation. Source of these receptors: a human donor in good health (CMV status not recorded). Some clones in this sample may be carry-over from other donors' samples. Both conserved end residues are part of each CDR3. The D gene is left open where the match is weak. A clone size is listed for some rows: how often the clone was seen (once, few, many), or a class if it is expanded.

>TRBJ2-5|NA|TRBV5-6|NA
TGTGCCAGCAGCTCTCTAGGGTTCGGGTCCACGTACCAAGAGACCCAGTACTTC
CASSSLGFGSTYQETQYF
>TRBJ2-2|NA|TRBV10-3|few
TGTGCCATCAGTGAATCCAGGGAGGACACCGGGGAGCTGTTTTTT
CAISESREDTGELFF
>TRBJ2-2|TRBD2|TRBV4-3|NA
TGCGCCAGCAGCCACGGACTAGACGGCACCGGGGAGCTGTTTTTT
CASSHGLDGTGELFF
>TRBJ2-7|NA|TRBV7-9|NA
TGTGCCAGCAGCTTTCGGCAGGGTCGAACCTACGAGCAGTACTTC
CASSFRQGRTYEQYF
>TRBJ1-5|TRBD1|TRBV6-6|few
TGTGCCAGCAGTCGGCGGACAGGGAAGAGTCAGCCCCAGCATTTT
CASSRRTGKSQPQHF
>TRBJ2-1|TRBD2|TRBV11-2|NA
TGTGCCAGCAGCTTAGGGTTCTTTAGCGGGGGGGAGAGCTACAATGAGCAGTTCTTC
CASSLGFFSGGESYNEQFF
>TRBJ1-1|NA|TRBV2|NA
TGTGCCAGCAAGGGGGGCGAGTGGGCTTTCTTT
CASKGGEWAFF
>TRBJ1-1|NA|TRBV7-9|NA
TGTGCCAGCAGGCCCGCGGGGGACACTGAAGCTTTCTTT
CASRPAGDTEAFF
>TRBJ1-1|TRBD1|TRBV20-1|NA
TGCAGTGCCCGTCCCGGGACAGGGTCGGACACTGAAGCTTTCTTT
CSARPGTGSDTEAFF
>TRBJ1-1|NA|TRBV3-1|NA
TGTGCCAGCAGCCAAGTTACAGGTTTGAACACTGAAGCTTTCTTT
CASSQVTGLNTEAFF
>TRBJ1-1|NA|TRBV6-1|few
TGTGCCAGCAGTGAAATAGGGTATGGGACTGAAGCTTTCTTT
CASSEIGYGTEAFF
>TRBJ2-2|NA|TRBV9|NA
TGTGCCAGCAGCGTAGCTACTGAAGGGATTACCGGGGAGCTGTTTTTT
CASSVATEGITGELFF
>TRBJ1-5|NA|TRBV6-1|medium-sized
TGTGCCAGCAGTATGACAGGATGGCAGCCCCAGCATTTT
CASSMTGWQPQHF
>TRBJ1-4|NA|TRBV19|NA
TGTGCCAGTAGTACCAGGGACTGGAATGAAAAACTGTTTTTT
CASSTRDWNEKLFF
>TRBJ1-1|TRBD1|TRBV7-9|NA
TGTGCCAGCAGCCCAACGACAGGGGTGAACACTGAAGCTTTCTTT
CASSPTTGVNTEAFF
>TRBJ2-4|NA|TRBV19|NA
TGTGCCAGTAGTACGGTTCCCCTGGACATTCAGTACTTC
CASSTVPLDIQYF
>TRBJ2-1|NA|TRBV6-2/TRBV6-3|NA
TGTGCCAGCGGCGGTGCTGAGCAGTTCTTC
CASGGAEQFF
>TRBJ2-1|NA|TRBV19|many
TGTGCCAGTGCTCCAAGTTACAATGAGCAGTTCTTC
CASAPSYNEQFF
>TRBJ2-1|TRBD2|TRBV29-1|few
TGCAGCGTTGAAGGGACTAGCGGGGCCTCCTACAATGAGCAGTTCTTC
CSVEGTSGASYNEQFF
>TRBJ1-2|NA|TRBV7-4|NA
TGTGCCAGCAGCTTAGGGGGAGGGCGGCAGGCGACTACTAACTATGGCTACACCTTC
CASSLGGGRQATTNYGYTF
>TRBJ2-1|NA|TRBV24-1|few
TGTGCCACCAGTGATGGTACTGGTGAGCAGTTCTTC
CATSDGTGEQFF
>TRBJ1-6|NA|TRBV27|NA
TGTGCCAGCAAGTTTACCGGGGGTAATTCACCCCTCCACTTT
CASKFTGGNSPLHF
>TRBJ1-2|TRBD1|TRBV6-6|NA
TGTGCCAGCAGTCCCCGGGACAGGGGGATCAATGGCTACACCTTC
CASSPRDRGINGYTF
>TRBJ2-1|NA|TRBV18|few
TGTGCCAGCTCACCCCAAGGGCCTACGAGCTCCTACAATGAGCAGTTCTTC
CASSPQGPTSSYNEQFF
>TRBJ1-1|NA|TRBV6-5|NA
TGTGCCAGCAGTTACCAGTCCGATCTCACTGAAGCTTTCTTT
CASSYQSDLTEAFF